The entry that follows covers one T cell receptor (beta chain) sequence. This receptor's antigen is unknown. Per-base quality was not reported, and no clone a single base away is much larger than it. CDR1 LNHDA and CDR2 SQIVND are derived from the germline V gene (reference sequence). The CDR3 holds 14 amino acids from the cysteine to the phenylalanine. The DNA shown is the 42-base CDR3, in frame from base 1. Germline trimming amounts to 6 bases on V and 5 bases on J, with 4 as the count of junction bases outside the gene matches. The immunoSEQ Assay, a bias-controlled multiplex PCR, was used to amplify TCRbeta CDR3 regions from genomic DNA. Processing in the source paper ran as follows. Within the assay, amplification of reference gene primers was used to estimate how many nucleated cells each sample contained. To quantify the absolute abundance of each unique TCRbeta CDR3 rearrangement, sequence reads were collapsed and filtered. Productive Simpson clonality was computed per sample as the square root of Simpson's diversity index over productive rearrangements. TCRdb limited this immuneACCESS table to in-frame rearrangements with V and J called. A share of clones is missing; checked studies link under half to unresolved V genes, and the rest is unexplained. V, J and clone size derive from that table, while D and trimming were established from the DNA sequence. The sample data list approximately 240,000 clones, and 75% to 90% of these were observed just once. More than 3% of the sample goes to the ten largest clones.

The data were taken from a study of blood T cell repertoires in COVID-19 (dated by TCRdb to the early 2020s). In the study overall: The collaborator samples originated in the United States, Italy and Spain and spanned the acute and convalescent phases of COVID-19. The prospective study material was composed of cDNA or gDNA derived from T cells, B-cell-depleted T cells, or PBMCs. The dataset comprised deeply sampled blood TCRbeta repertoires from subjects exposed to, actively infected with, or recovered from COVID-19. The repertoires were released in a freely available public database meant as a resource for research on the immune response to SARS-CoV-2. Samples were obtained from the ongoing ImmuneRACE study (first 160 participants) and from over a thousand subjects provided by 6 global collaborators. The sample metadata nearly always contained a de-identified subject ID, COVID-19 status, age in years and sex. Where HLA class I and class II types were available, the types were taken from metadata supplied by the sample provider, not from assay-based typing.

Study-wide conclusions, independent of this receptor: Clinical and demographic metadata were provided uncurated, with the amount varying by source and participant.

Enrolling through a virtual design, the prospective study's participants ranged in age from roughly 18 to 95 years and lived across about two dozen United States geographic areas. To assign participants to cohorts, the prospective study relied on clinical history that participants themselves reported in a screening survey and a study questionnaire. Each participant in the prospective study had whole blood, serum and a nasopharyngeal or oropharyngeal swab collected by mobile phlebotomists. Prospective study participants could optionally give additional blood draws and questionnaires over a roughly 2-month period. Prospective study blood samples were shipped either frozen or at room temperature before DNA extraction.

The clonotype comes from a woman aged 18-29 years in a cohort exposed to, infected with or recovered from COVID-19 (not recorded which). Recombination connected TRBV19 to TRBJ1-6, and 7 junction bases match TRBD1. Sequenced sample: PBMCs or T cells enriched from blood (not recorded which). The DNA is TGTGCCAGTAGATCCGGGACAGATAATTCACCCCTCCACTTT. The encoded protein is CASRSGTDNSPLHF.